This TCR beta chain came from a study of tumor and adjacent non-tumor tissue in lung cancer. Whole-study context: Some 3.9 million productive TCRbeta reads were obtained per sample on average.

No cell sorting was done before RNA was extracted from the tissue. Three rounds of nested PCR, following a modified ARM-PCR protocol, produced the TCRbeta library. TCRdb reanalysed the multiplex PCR reads using MiXCR and keeps one entry per CDR3 protein. The profile shows roughly 65,000 distinct CDR3 sequences, 55% to 70% of them singletons. In its sample, this clonotype was seen many times. This clonotype was obtained from a man aged 45-65 years with non-small cell lung cancer. Sequencing was performed on lung tumor tissue.

The CDR3 sequence is CSARDSGGVAKNIQYF. DNA of the CDR3: TGCAGTGCTAGAGATTCAGGCGGGGTAGCCAAAAACATTCAGTACTTC. The rearrangement links TRBV20-1 to TRBJ2-4; TRBD2 is a possible D gene (6 bases). This CDR3 region has 16 residues. Trimming took 0 bases from V and 0 from J, leaving 12 bases between them. Germline CDR1 and CDR2: DFQATT and SNEGSKA (reference sequence).